This TCR beta chain stems from a study of OX40 agonist ivuxolimab in advanced cancers. Measured with immunoSEQ multiplex PCR; TCRdb has only the in-frame clones, and not every one. The sample contains approximately 70,000 clones, about nine tenths of which appear only once. The CDR3 is made up of 18 amino acids. Germline V gene sequence: CDR1 LGHNA, CDR2 YNFKEQ. J lost 1 base, V lost 1 base, and 4 bases had no gene match. The chain couples TRBV4-2 to TRBJ2-1, with 13 bases lining up with TRBD2. The source of this sequence is an adult with an advanced solid tumor such as melanoma, head and neck, liver or kidney cancer. Here the sequenced sample was CD4+ or CD8+ T cells sorted from blood, taken in a trial of the OX40 agonist ivuxolimab. As DNA, the CDR3 is TGTGCCAGCAGCCAAGGGACTAGCGGGGGTCGTTCCTACAATGAGCAGTTCTTC. Translating gives CASSQGTSGGRSYNEQFF.